The 8 T cell receptor beta chains below were found in one sample sequenced in a study of T cells in Graves' hyperthyroidism and ophthalmopathy. Researchers took RNA transcripts and amplified the TCR beta CDR3 regions from them. The TCR CDR3 was amplified in a first-round RT-PCR using the HTBI primer set. TCRdb processed the multiplex PCR reads anew with MiXCR; each CDR3 protein has one entry. The sample comprises hundreds of thousands of distinct CDR3 sequences, roughly 46% of which are singletons, and 8% to 8.5% rests with the top ten. The sample consisted of peripheral blood or thyroid tissue (not recorded which). The receptors here all came from a woman between 18 and 29 years old with Graves' hyperthyroidism.

The chain has TRBV2 and TRBJ2-7; no definite D call. Near its end, the DNA agrees better with TRBJ2-1, so the J call may be wrong. CDR3 length: 13 amino acids. Germline V gene sequence: CDR1 SNHLY, CDR2 FYNNEI. This CDR3 is CASIGEALNEQFF. CDR3 sequence (DNA): TGTGCCAGCATCGGAGAAGCTCTTAATGAGCAGTTCTTC.

This clonotype was recorded many times. V is TRBV7-3 and J is TRBJ1-2; D is ambiguous. The ends were cut back, 0 bases at V and 0 bases at J, with 11 bases in the middle. The CDR3 has 16 residues. CDR1 is SGHTA and CDR2 is FQGTGA in the germline V gene. The CDR3 here is CASSLTVGRANYGYTF. The DNA for the CDR3 is TGTGCCAGCAGCTTAACGGTGGGGAGAGCTAACTATGGCTACACCTTC.

This clonotype was detected once. CDR3 amino acids: CSVEGTEDGYTF. In nucleotides, the CDR3 is TGCAGCGTTGAAGGGACAGAGGACGGCTACACCTTC. V gene TRBV29-1 combines with J gene TRBJ1-2, with D possibly being TRBD1 (6 bases). Germline-derived CDR1 and CDR2 are SQVTM and ANQGSEA. CDR3 length: 12 residues. V lost 1 base, J lost 8 bases, and 11 bases lay in between. The full variable domain, rest sourced from reference TRBV29-1 and TRBJ1-2, is SAVISQKPSRDICQRGTSLTIQCQVDSQVTMMFWYRQQPGQSLTLIATANQGSEATYESGFVIDKFPISRPNLTFSTLTVSNMSPEDSSIYLCSVEGTEDGYTFGSGTRLTVV.

Ten or more counts support this clonotype. The chain links TRBV29-1 to TRBJ1-1; tentatively, D is TRBD1 (6 bases). CDR3 length: 12 residues. CDR1 SQVTM and CDR2 ANQGSEA come from the germline V gene. CDR3 in amino acids: CTGGRRDTEAFF. CDR3 DNA: TGCACCGGGGGCAGGAGGGACACTGAAGCTTTCTTT.

For the CDR3, the DNA is TGTGCCAGCAGCTCTAACAGATTCCAAGAGACCCAGTACTTC. It yields the protein CASSSNRFQETQYF. The chain recombines TRBV7-6 with TRBJ2-5; D remains unclear. The CDR3 is 14 amino acids. V was shortened by 4 bases and J by 1 base, with 10 bases between the two germline ends. Germline V gives CDR1 SGHVS, CDR2 FNYEAQ.

With respect to this clonotype: The junction departs from germline at one end; a sequencing error may be responsible. The chain links TRBV7-6 to TRBJ2-7, with 13 positions matching TRBD2. Germline values: CDR1 SGHVS, CDR2 FNYEAQ. The CDR3 runs to 16 residues. CDR3 sequence reads: CASSRGLAGDTYEQYF. CDR3 DNA sequence: TGCGCCAGCAGCCGAGGACTAGCGGGAGATACCTACGAGCAGTACTTC.

This clonotype was observed at least ten times. The V call is TRBV7-2, the J call TRBJ1-6, with 9 positions matching TRBD1. The germline gives CDR1 SGHTA, CDR2 FQGNSA. This CDR3 spans 15 amino acids. V gave up 4 bases and J gave up 7 bases; unmatched junction bases: 5. The CDR3 region has the DNA TGTGCCAGCAGCTCCCGTGGACAGGGGAATTCACCCCTCCACTTT. Encoded protein: CASSSRGQGNSPLHF. The full variable domain, rest sourced from reference TRBV7-2 and TRBJ1-6, is GAGVSQSPSNKVTEKGKDVELRCDPISGHTALYWYRQSLGQGLEFLIYFQGNSAPDKSGLPSDRFSAERTGGSVSTLTIQRTQQEDSAVYLCASSSRGQGNSPLHFGNGTRLTVT.

Regarding this clonotype: This may stem from a read error, because a much larger clone lies one nucleotide away. The chain is built from TRBV29-1 and TRBJ1-3; D not certain. The CDR3 has 14 residues. Germline loops: CDR1 SQVTM, CDR2 ANQGSEA. The CDR3 region has the DNA TGCAGCGTTGAGCTAGGGAGCTCTGGAAGCACCATATATTTT. Amino acid sequence: CSVELGSSGSTIYF. The complete variable domain, with remaining parts taken from reference TRBV29-1 and TRBJ1-3, reads SAVISQKPSRDICQRGTSLTIQCQVDSQVTMMFWYRQQPGQSLTLIATANQGSEATYESGFVIDKFPISRPNLTFSTLTVSNMSPEDSSIYLCSVELGSSGSTIYFGEGSWLTVV.